This T cell receptor beta chain was recorded in a study of blood T cells in healthy people across ages. This clonotype showed up just a few times. The authors ran a second PCR of about 6 to 11 cycles using a sample-barcoded 5' primer and a J-beta primer mix. TCRdb re-derived calls from the 5' RACE reads in MiXCR, one entry per CDR3 protein. This sample has 540,000 or so distinct CDR3 sequences, with 25% to 30% found just once. The V segment lost 4 bases and the J segment 3 bases; nucleotides outside the gene matches: 9. The CDR3 covers 15 residues. The germline V gene has CDR1 SQVTM and CDR2 ANQGSEA. V and J are TRBV29-1 and TRBJ2-3, with 8 bases identical to TRBD2. The TCR comes from a woman between 65 and 79 years old in good health. Specimen: blood. DNA of the CDR3: TGCAGCGTTGTCTTTAGCGGGGAAGGAACAGATACGCAGTATTTT. Translation gives CSVVFSGEGTDTQYF.